This TCR beta chain is drawn from a study of beta chain features in type 1 diabetes (dated by TCRdb to 2016 to 2018). Context from the whole study: Mean age, gender distribution, total cell number and subset yield were not different between patients and healthy donors. A total of roughly 100 million sorted cells were examined across all samples, and RNA yield correlated strongly with the number of cells per subset. Whereas all 30 or so donors provided naive and central memory subsets, regulatory and stem cell-like memory subsets were isolated from just 8 patients and roughly 8 healthy donors. In the study, recently diagnosed type 1 diabetes patients and matched healthy donors were compared on the TCRB repertoires of their sorted circulating CD4+ T cell subsets.

All of the isolated RNA was reverse transcribed with the High Capacity cDNA Reverse Transcription Kit, so expressed TCRB transcripts were sequenced. Naive, central memory and regulatory T cell samples underwent deep immunoSEQ sequencing, averaging about 3.5 million total reads per sample. After sorted cells were lysed in RLT buffer, RNA was extracted with DNase-treated RNeasy Micro or Mini kits, with the choice depending on cell number. To prevent cross-contamination, each cell subset was processed individually, whereas patient and healthy donor samples were processed jointly. The immunoSEQ multiplex PCR was used to amplify TCRB sequences from cDNA, yielding 87-bp fragments that span the CDR3 region. Amplicons were sequenced on the Illumina HiSeq platform. On the study's bioinformatics: Synthetic template baselines were used to correct PCR bias computationally, reads within Hamming distance 2 were collapsed, and singletons that could not be merged were discarded. Reads were aligned against IMGT to assign V, D and J genes, CDR3 length and insertions or deletions at six rearrangement sites. Within each subset, clonotype counts were normalized to the number of sorted cells before true diversity and Gini coefficients were calculated with the tcR R package. The overlap coefficient, calculated on TCRB nucleotide sequences, was used to quantify repertoire sharing. This immuneACCESS table, as held by TCRdb, lists in-frame sequences with V and J called but not all clones. Of the missing ones, under half trace to an unresolved V gene in checked studies; the others have no known cause. The DNA gave D and trimming, while V, J and clone size come from that table. The sample includes approximately 37,000 clones, with roughly 67% observed a single time. The ten largest clones take up over 2% of the sample.

General study outcomes and caveats: PCR might favor shorter templates, but patient and control samples were amplified and corrected together, so any skew would affect both groups equally. At VDJ recombination sites, type 1 diabetes patients had fewer insertions and more deleted nucleotides, which implies abnormalities in thymic rearrangement. Naive, central memory and regulatory TCRB repertoires appeared more similar among patients than among healthy donors. Because small numbers of individuals were included in the HLA sub-analyses, any influence of HLA type on TCRB rearrangement was left unresolved. Sequencing cDNA rather than genomic DNA could over-represent highly expressing activated cells, although activation and CD3 levels did not differ between groups. In all four CD4+ subsets, TCRB CDR3 length was moderately but significantly shorter in type 1 diabetes patients.

From each donor, a single peripheral blood sample of about 116 mL on average was drawn into heparinised tubes. A BD FACSAria II was used to sort naive, central memory, regulatory and stem cell-like memory CD4+ T cells with a panel that included CD45RO, CCR7, CD25, CD127, CD95 and CD27. A purity above 95% was achieved for all sorted populations. Right away, PBMCs were isolated by Lymphoprep density gradient centrifugation and were stained directly, with no culture step. So that batch effects would be minimized, each experiment stained and sorted samples in pairs, pairing one healthy donor with one patient. The table lists this clone with a count of one. Its antigen target is currently unknown. The record has no base qualities; no much larger clone is one base away. For CDR1 and CDR2, the germline V gene lists KGHSH and LQKENI. From cysteine to phenylalanine, the CDR3 is 16 amino acids long. Of the read, only the CDR3 DNA is kept; its 48 bases are in frame from base 1. The trim is 1 base for V and 1 base for J, with a gap of 12 bases between the germline ends.

The receptor chain draws on TRBV18 and TRBJ2-3, with no confident D gene call. Sequenced material: Tregs from blood. The cell subset or site label on this specimen signifies: regulatory CD4+ T cells. This receptor was identified in a woman aged 25-40 years in good health. The CDR3 amino acid sequence is: CASSPRALTGTDTQYF. The DNA is TGTGCCAGCTCACCACGGGCGCTAACGGGCACAGATACGCAGTATTTT.